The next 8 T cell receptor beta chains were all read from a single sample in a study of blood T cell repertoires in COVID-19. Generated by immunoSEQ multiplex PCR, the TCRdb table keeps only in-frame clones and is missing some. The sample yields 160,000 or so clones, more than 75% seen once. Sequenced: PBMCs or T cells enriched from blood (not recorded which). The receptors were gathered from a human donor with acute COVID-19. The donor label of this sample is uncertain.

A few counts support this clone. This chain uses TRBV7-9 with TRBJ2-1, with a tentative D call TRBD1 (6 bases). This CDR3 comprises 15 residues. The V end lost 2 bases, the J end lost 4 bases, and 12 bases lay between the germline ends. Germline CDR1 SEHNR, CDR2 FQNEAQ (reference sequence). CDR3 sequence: CASSLRGGAYNEQFF. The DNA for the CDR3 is TGTGCCAGCAGCTTAAGAGGGGGAGCTTACAATGAGCAGTTCTTC.

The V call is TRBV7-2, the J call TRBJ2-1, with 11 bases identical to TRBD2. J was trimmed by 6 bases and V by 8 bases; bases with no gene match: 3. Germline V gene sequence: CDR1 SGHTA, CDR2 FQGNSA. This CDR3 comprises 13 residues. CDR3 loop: CASYGLAGNEQFF. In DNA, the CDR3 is TGTGCCAGCTACGGACTAGCGGGCAATGAGCAGTTCTTC. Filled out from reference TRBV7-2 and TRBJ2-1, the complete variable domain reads GAGVSQSPSNKVTEKGKDVELRCDPISGHTALYWYRQSLGQGLEFLIYFQGNSAPDKSGLPSDRFSAERTGGSVSTLTIQRTQQEDSAVYLCASYGLAGNEQFFGPGTRLTVL.

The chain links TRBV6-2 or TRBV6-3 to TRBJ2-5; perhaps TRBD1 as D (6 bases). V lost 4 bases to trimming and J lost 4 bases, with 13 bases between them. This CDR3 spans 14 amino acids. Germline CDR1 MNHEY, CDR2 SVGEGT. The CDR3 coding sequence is TGTGCCAGCAGTTTGCAGGGGCTAATAGAGACCCAGTACTTC. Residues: CASSLQGLIETQYF.

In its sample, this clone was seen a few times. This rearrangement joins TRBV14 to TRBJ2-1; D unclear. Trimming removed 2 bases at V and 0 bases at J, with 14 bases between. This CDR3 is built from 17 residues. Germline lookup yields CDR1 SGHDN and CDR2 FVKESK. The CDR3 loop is CASSQTLLAGSYNEQFF. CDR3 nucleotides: TGTGCCAGCAGCCAAACCCTCCTGGCAGGCTCCTACAATGAGCAGTTCTTC.

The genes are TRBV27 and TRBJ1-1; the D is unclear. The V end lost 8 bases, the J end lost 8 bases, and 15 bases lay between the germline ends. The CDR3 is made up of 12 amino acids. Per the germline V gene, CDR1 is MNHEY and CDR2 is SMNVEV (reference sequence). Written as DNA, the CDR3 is TGTGCCAGCGGGAGACGAACCGACGAAGCTTTCTTT. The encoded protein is CASGRRTDEAFF.

Here the CDR3 reads CASSYTDRPYEQYF. In DNA, the CDR3 is TGTGCCAGCAGTTATACCGACAGACCCTACGAGCAGTACTTC. The chain recombines TRBV6-2 or TRBV6-3 with TRBJ2-7, with D perhaps matching TRBD1 (5 bases). With 3 bases removed from V and 2 bases from J, the gap between germline ends came to 11 bases. This CDR3 comprises 14 residues. Per germline, CDR1 MNHEY and CDR2 SVGEGT.

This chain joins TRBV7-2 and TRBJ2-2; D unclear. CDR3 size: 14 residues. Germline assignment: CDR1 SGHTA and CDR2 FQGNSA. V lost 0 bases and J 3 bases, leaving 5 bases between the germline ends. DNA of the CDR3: TGTGCCAGCAGCTTAGCTAGTTACACCGGGGAGCTGTTTTTT. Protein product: CASSLASYTGELFF.

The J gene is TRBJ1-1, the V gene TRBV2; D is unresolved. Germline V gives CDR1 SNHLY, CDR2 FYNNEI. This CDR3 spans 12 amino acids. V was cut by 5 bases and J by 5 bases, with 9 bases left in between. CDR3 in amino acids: CASSPSRTEAFF. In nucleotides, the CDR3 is TGTGCCAGCAGTCCCTCGCGGACTGAAGCTTTCTTT. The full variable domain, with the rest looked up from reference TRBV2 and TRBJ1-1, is EPEVTQTPSHQVTQMGQEVILRCVPISNHLYFYWYRQILGQKVEFLVSFYNNEISEKSEIFDDQFSVERPDGSNFTLKIRSTKLEDSAMYFCASSPSRTEAFFGQGTRLTVV.